This T cell receptor beta chain was sequenced for a study of blood T cells in healthy people across ages. The overall study: Template switching captured about one barcoded beta molecule per two T cells.

In each sample, at least 7 million PBMCs were isolated. Notes on this clonotype: Its antigen remains unidentified.

The CDR3 runs 13 residues. The V end lost 4 bases, the J end lost 7 bases, and 14 bases lay between the germline ends. From germline, CDR1 is SGHDN and CDR2 FVKESK. The second PCR ran about 6 to 12 cycles with a sample-barcoded 5' primer and J-beta primers. MiXCR, run by TCRdb on the 5' RACE reads, gives a single entry per CDR3 protein. The sample records 1.5 million to 2 million distinct CDR3 sequences, roughly 28% being singletons. General observations from the study: There were more naive CD4+ cells and higher diversity in long-lived donors than in aged donors. The recorded TCR beta diversity per million T cells decreased in a roughly linear manner with age.

V and J are TRBV14 and TRBJ2-7; either TRBD1 or TRBD2 may fit D (5 bases each). This sequence was found in a woman aged 25 to 39 in good health. The material sequenced was blood. Here the CDR3 reads CASSLGTPQEQYF. CDR3 coding DNA: TGTGCCAGCAGCCTAGGGACGCCCCAGGAGCAGTACTTC.